The sequence of this TCR beta chain was determined in a study of OX40 agonist ivuxolimab in advanced cancers. Study overall: Prior anti-PD-1, anti-PD-L1 or anti-CTLA-4 therapy was allowed; 40% had some. In three patients, partial responses were observed, one with hepatocellular carcinoma and two with cutaneous melanoma.

Generated by immunoSEQ multiplex PCR, the TCRdb table keeps only in-frame clones and is missing some. The sample comprises fewer than 85,000 clones, roughly 85% of which are singletons, and 2% rests with the top ten. The CDR3 runs 16 residues. After removal of 4 bases from V and 7 bases from J, the junction contained 8 bases not matched to a gene. Germline assignment: CDR1 MNHNS and CDR2 SASEGT. Sequencing was performed on CD4+ or CD8+ T cells sorted from blood, taken in a trial of the OX40 agonist ivuxolimab. The receptor was isolated from an adult with an advanced solid tumor such as melanoma, head and neck, liver or kidney cancer. The chain links TRBV6-1 to TRBJ1-6, with 9 nucleotides matching TRBD1. CDR3: CASSGQGGTINSPLHF. In nucleotides, the CDR3 is TGTGCCAGCAGTGGACAGGGGGGGACGATAAATTCACCCCTCCACTTT.